Described below is a single T cell receptor gamma chain sequence and its context. The antigen is not known. One end of the junction varies from germline; a read error may be responsible. TCRdb reprocessed the multiplex PCR reads using CATT. The sample records approximately 30,000 gamma-chain clones, approximately 1.5% being singletons. The CDR3 loop spans 12 amino acids. CDR1 is EGSTGY and CDR2 is YDSYTSSV in the germline V gene. The data stem from a study of γδ T cells in repeated Plasmodium falciparum infection. General observations from the study: Compared with Australian children, Malian Vdelta2-negative repertoires seemed more clonal, less diverse, less shared.

Bulk repertoires came from Vgamma9/Vdelta2+ or Vdelta2-negative gammadelta T cells flow-sorted from PBMC. The material sequenced was gamma-delta T cells from blood. The TCR was taken from a pool of human donors (malaria-infected and uninfected, not separated). The chain carries TRGV4 and TRGJ1 or TRGJ2. TCRdb supplies no J gene; here it was assigned by aligning the nucleotide sequence to germline. CDR3 in amino acids: CATRDKDYKKLF. The CDR3 region has the DNA TGTGCCACCCGGGATAAGGATTATAAGAAACTCTTT.